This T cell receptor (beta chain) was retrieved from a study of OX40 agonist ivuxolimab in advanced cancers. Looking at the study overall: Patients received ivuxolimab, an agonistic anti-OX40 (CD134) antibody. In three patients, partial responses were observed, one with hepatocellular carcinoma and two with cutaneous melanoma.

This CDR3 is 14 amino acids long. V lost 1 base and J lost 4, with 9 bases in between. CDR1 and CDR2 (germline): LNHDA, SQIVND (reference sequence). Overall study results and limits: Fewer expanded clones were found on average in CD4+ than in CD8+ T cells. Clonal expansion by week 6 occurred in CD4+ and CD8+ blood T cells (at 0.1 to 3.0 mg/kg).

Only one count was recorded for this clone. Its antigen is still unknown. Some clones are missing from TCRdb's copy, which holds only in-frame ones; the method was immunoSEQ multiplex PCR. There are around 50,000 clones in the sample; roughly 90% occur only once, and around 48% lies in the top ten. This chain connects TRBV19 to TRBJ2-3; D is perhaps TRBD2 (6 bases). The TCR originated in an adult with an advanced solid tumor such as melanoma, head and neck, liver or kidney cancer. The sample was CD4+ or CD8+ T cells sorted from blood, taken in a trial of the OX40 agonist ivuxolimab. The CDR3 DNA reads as TGTGCCAGTAGTATAGCTGGAGGGTCAGATACGCAGTATTTT. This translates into CASSIAGGSDTQYF.